This T cell receptor (beta chain) was found in a study of tumor and adjacent non-tumor tissue in lung cancer. Study findings and constraints: Normal lung showed higher cumulative top 100 clone frequency than tumor. Significantly higher TCR diversity was found in tumor than normal lung.

RNA was extracted from bulk tissue without any cell sorting. More than 3 cm separated this lung sample from the edge of the tumor. In regard to this clonotype: Antigen specificity is unknown. Compared with germline, one end of the junction differs, possibly owing to a read error.

In germline, CDR1 is MNHNS, CDR2 SASEGT. CDR3 length: 13 residues. A modified ARM-PCR protocol with three rounds of nested PCR amplified TCRbeta. MiXCR was run by TCRdb on the multiplex PCR reads, yielding one entry per CDR3 protein. This table has some 100,000 distinct CDR3 sequences, less than 85% appearing once. The specimen was distant non-tumor lung tissue. This TCR was recovered from a man in his 60s with small cell lung cancer. The chain couples TRBV6-1 to TRBJ2-7; no definite D call. The DNA of the CDR3 is TGTGACAGCAGTGCCGAACAGCTCTACGAGCAGTATTTC. This sequence encodes CDSSAEQLYEQYF.